This T cell receptor (beta chain) is drawn from a study of cytomegalovirus exposure and HLA in healthy donors. This clone was counted a few times. Its antigen is currently unknown. General observations from the study: Researchers had no immune exposure information except CMV serostatus available. A previous analysis found most TCR beta V segments productive roughly 90% or roughly 30% of the time.

With 60 Vbeta and 13 Jbeta primers, the PCR was carried out. Clones were read by immunoSEQ multiplex PCR, and TCRdb kept only the in-frame ones, dropping some. The table shows 95,000 to 110,000 clones, with 60% to 70% occurring only once. Germline V gene lookup returns CDR1 SGHRS and CDR2 YFSETQ. The CDR3 runs 16 residues. V lost 4 bases and J 4 bases, leaving 20 bases between the germline ends. The receptor was derived from a woman between 50 and 59 years old in good health and CMV-seronegative. Sequencing was performed on PBMCs. J is TRBJ2-5 and V is TRBV5-1; a weak D match, TRBD2 (5 bases). The CDR3: CASSPVGEGWGETQYF. DNA of the CDR3: TGCGCCAGCAGCCCCGTGGGTGAGGGATGGGGAGAGACCCAGTACTTC. Drawing the rest from reference TRBV5-1 and TRBJ2-5, the complete variable domain is KAGVTQTPRYLIKTRGQQVTLSCSPISGHRSVSWYQQTPGQGLQFLFEYFSETQRNKGNFPGRFSGRQFSNSRSEMNVSTLELGDSALYLCASSPVGEGWGETQYFGPGTRLLVL.